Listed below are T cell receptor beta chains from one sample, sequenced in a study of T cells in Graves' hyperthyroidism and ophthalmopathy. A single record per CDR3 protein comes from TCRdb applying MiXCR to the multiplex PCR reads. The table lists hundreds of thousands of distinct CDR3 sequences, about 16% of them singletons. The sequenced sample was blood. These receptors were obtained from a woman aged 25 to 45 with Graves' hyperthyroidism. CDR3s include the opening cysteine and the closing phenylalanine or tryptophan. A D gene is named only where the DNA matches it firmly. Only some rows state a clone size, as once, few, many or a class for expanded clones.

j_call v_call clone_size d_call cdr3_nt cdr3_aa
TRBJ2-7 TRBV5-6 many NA TGTGCCAGCAGCTTGGGACAGGACCGATTCGGGCAGTACTTC CASSLGQDRFGQYF
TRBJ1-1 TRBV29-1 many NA TGCAGCGTTGAGGATCTGGACACTGAAGCTTTCTTT CSVEDLDTEAFF
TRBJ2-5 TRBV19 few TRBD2 TGTGCCAGTAGTATCGGGGGGACGATCCAAGAGACCCAGTACTTC CASSIGGTIQETQYF
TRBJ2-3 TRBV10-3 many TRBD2 TGTGCCATCAGTGATTGGACTAGCGGGGGTAGCACAGATACGCAGTATTTT CAISDWTSGGSTDTQYF
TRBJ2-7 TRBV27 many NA TGTGCCAGCAGAAAAAACCAGGGCTACGAGCAGTACTTC CASRKNQGYEQYF
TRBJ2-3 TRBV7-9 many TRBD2 TGTGCCAGCAGCTTTGAAGGGAGCGGGAGAAGGTCAGATACGCAGTATTTT CASSFEGSGRRSDTQYF
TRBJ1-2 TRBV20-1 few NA TGCAGTGCTAGAGATCCGGCAGGCTATGGCTACACCTTC CSARDPAGYGYTF
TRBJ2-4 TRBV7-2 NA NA TGTGCCAGCAGCTATAGGCGGAAGGACATTCAGTACTTC CASSYRRKDIQYF
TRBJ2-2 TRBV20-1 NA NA TGCAGTGCTAAACCCCCGGCGGATGACGGGGTGCTGTTTTTT CSAKPPADDGVLFF
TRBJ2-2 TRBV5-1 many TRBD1 TGCGCCAGCAGTTTCCACGGACAGGGGGCGAACACCGGGGAGCTGTTTTTT CASSFHGQGANTGELFF
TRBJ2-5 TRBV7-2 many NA TGTGCCAGCAGCCGTGCCACATGGGGGGAGACCCAGTACTTC CASSRATWGETQYF
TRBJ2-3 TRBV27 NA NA TGTGCCAGCAGTTTTAACCCAGATACGCAGTATTTT CASSFNPDTQYF
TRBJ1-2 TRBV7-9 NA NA TGTGCCAGCAGCCCGCCGACAATCTCTAACTATGGCTACACCTTC CASSPPTISNYGYTF
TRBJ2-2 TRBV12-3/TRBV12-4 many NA TGTGCCAGCGGACTAAAACGAGGGTCCGGGGAGCTGTTTTTT CASGLKRGSGELFF
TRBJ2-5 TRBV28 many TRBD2 TGTGCCAGCAGTTCGACAAGGACTAGCGGGCAAGAGACCCAGTACTTC CASSSTRTSGQETQYF
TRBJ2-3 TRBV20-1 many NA TGCAGTGCTGATTCCAGTGGACTGAAAATCACAGATACGCAGTATTTT CSADSSGLKITDTQYF
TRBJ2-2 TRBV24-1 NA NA TGTGCCACCAGTGATACTTACAGGGCTGATACCGGGGAGCTGTTTTTT CATSDTYRADTGELFF
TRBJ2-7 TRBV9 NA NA TGTGCCAGCAGCTTTCCGACTAGCTACGAGCAGTACTTC CASSFPTSYEQYF
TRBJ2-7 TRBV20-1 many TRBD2 TGCAGTGCTTACAAGCGGGAGCCCTCCTACGAGCAGTACTTC CSAYKREPSYEQYF
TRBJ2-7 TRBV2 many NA TGTGCCAGCAAAGTGGGACGGGGTAACTACGAGCAGTACTTC CASKVGRGNYEQYF
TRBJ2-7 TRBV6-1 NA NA TGTGCCAGCAGTGAATCGACCGGCCTGAGCTCCTACGAGCAGTACTTC CASSESTGLSSYEQYF
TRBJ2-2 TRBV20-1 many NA TGCAGTGCTAGAGATGGGACGGGAGTCTACACCGGGGAGCTGTTTTTT CSARDGTGVYTGELFF
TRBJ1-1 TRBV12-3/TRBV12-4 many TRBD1 TGTGCCAGCAGTTCGTACAGGGGGTGGGACACTGAAGCTTTCTTT CASSSYRGWDTEAFF
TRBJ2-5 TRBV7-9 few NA TGTGCCAGCAGCGGACGGACAGCAGAGACCCAGTACTTC CASSGRTAETQYF
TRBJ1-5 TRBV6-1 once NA TGTGCCAGCAGTGTACGCTTCAATCAGCCCCAGCATTTT CASSVRFNQPQHF
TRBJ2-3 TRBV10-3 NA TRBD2 TGTGCCATCAGTGAGTCGGCTAGCGGGAGGCGGAGCACAGATACGCAGTATTTT CAISESASGRRSTDTQYF